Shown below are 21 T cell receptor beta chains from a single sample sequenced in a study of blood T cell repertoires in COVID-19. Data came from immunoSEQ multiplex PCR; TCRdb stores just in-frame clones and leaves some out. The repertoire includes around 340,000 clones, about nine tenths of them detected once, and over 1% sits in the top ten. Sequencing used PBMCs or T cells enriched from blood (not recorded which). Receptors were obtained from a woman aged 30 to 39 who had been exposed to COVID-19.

CDR3 residues: CASAGASETQYF. The CDR3 coding sequence is TGTGCCAGCGCTGGCGCTAGCGAGACCCAGTACTTC. The chain is built from TRBV5-5 and TRBJ2-5; D is possibly TRBD2 (5 bases). Per germline, CDR1 SGHKS and CDR2 YYEKEE (reference sequence). The CDR3 has 12 residues. The germline V and J ends were trimmed by 7 bases and 5 bases, with 12 bases remaining between them.

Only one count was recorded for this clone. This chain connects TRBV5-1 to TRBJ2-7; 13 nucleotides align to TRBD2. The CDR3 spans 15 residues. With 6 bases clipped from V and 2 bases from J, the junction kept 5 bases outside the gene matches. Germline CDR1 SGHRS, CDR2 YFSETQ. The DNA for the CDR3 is TGCGCCAGCAACACGGGACTAGCGGGACCCTACGAGCAGTACTTC. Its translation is CASNTGLAGPYEQYF.

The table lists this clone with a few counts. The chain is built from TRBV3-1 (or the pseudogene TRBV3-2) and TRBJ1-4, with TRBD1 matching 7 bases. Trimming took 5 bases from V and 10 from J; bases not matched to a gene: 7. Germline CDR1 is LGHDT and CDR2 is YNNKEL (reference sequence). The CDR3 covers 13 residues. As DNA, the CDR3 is TGTGCCAGCAGCAGGGGGCAAGTAGGAAAACTGTTTTTT. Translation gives CASSRGQVGKLFF.

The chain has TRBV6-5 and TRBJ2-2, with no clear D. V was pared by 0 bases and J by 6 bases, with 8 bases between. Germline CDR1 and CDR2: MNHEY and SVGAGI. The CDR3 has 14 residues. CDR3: CASSYSVLSGELFF. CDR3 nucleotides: TGTGCCAGCAGTTACTCTGTTTTATCCGGGGAGCTGTTTTTT.

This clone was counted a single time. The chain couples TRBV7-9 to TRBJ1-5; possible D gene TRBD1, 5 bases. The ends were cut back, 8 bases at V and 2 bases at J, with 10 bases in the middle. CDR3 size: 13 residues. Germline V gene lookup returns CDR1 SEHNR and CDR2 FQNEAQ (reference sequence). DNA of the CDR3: TGTGCCAGCGGGGGGTTGGGCAATCAGCCCCAGCATTTT. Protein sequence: CASGGLGNQPQHF.

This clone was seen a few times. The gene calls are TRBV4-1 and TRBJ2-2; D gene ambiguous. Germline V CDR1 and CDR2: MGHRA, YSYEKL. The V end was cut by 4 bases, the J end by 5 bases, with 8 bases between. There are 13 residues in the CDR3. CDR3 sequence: CASSLANTGELFF. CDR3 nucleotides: TGCGCCAGCAGCCTAGCAAATACCGGGGAGCTGTTTTTT.

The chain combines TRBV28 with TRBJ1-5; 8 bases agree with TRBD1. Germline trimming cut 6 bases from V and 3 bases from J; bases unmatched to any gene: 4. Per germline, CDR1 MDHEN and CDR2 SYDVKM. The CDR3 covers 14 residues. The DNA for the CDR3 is TGTGCCAGCAGCTTGACAGGGGACAATCAGCCCCAGCATTTT. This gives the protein CASSLTGDNQPQHF.

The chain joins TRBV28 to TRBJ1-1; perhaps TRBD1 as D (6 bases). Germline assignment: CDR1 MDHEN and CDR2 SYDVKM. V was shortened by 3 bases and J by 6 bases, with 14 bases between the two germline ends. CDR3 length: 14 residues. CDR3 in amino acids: CASSLVGQLSEAFF. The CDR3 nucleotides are TGTGCCAGCAGTTTGGTCGGACAGCTCTCTGAAGCTTTCTTT.

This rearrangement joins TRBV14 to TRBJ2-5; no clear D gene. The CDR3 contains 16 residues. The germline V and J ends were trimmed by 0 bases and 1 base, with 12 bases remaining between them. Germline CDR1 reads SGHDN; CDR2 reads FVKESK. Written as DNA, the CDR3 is TGTGCCAGCAGCCAAGATCTTACGGTAACCCAAGAGACCCAGTACTTC. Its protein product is CASSQDLTVTQETQYF. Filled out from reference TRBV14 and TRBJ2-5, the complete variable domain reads EAGVTQFPSHSVIEKGQTVTLRCDPISGHDNLYWYRRVMGKEIKFLLHFVKESKQDESGMPNNRFLAERTGGTYSTLKVQPAELEDSGVYFCASSQDLTVTQETQYFGPGTRLLVL.

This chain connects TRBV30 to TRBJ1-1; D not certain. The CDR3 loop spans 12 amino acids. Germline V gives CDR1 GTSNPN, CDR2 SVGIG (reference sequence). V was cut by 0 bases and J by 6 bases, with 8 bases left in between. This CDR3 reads CAWSVILPEAFF. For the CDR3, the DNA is TGTGCCTGGAGTGTAATCCTACCTGAAGCTTTCTTT. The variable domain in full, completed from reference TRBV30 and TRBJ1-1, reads SQTIHQWPATLVQPVGSPLSLECTVEGTSNPNLYWYRQAAGRGLQLLFYSVGIGQISSEVPQNLSASRPQDRQFILSSKKLLLSDSGFYLCAWSVILPEAFFGQGTRLTVV.

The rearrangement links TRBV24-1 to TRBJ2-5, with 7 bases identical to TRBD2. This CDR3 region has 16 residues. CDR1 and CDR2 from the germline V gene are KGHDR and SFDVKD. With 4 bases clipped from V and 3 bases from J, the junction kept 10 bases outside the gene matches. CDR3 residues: CATSDPVLAEKETQYF. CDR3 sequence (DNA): TGTGCCACCAGTGACCCAGTGCTAGCGGAGAAAGAGACCCAGTACTTC.

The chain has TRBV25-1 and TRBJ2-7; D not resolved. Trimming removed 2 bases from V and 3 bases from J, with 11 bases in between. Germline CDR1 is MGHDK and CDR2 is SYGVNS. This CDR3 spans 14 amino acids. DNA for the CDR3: TGTGCCAGCAGTGAAAGCTACAGAAACTACGAGCAGTACTTC. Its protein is CASSESYRNYEQYF.

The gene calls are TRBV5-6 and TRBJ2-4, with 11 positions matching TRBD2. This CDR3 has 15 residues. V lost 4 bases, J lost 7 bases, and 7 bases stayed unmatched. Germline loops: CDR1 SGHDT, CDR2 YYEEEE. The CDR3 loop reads CASSPGLAAFNIQYF. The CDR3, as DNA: TGTGCCAGCAGCCCGGGACTAGCGGCGTTTAACATTCAGTACTTC.

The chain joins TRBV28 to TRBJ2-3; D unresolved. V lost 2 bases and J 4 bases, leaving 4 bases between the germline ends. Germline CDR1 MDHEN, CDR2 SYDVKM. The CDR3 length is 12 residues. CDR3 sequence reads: CASSLPADTQYF. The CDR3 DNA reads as TGTGCCAGCAGTTTACCCGCAGATACGCAGTATTTT.

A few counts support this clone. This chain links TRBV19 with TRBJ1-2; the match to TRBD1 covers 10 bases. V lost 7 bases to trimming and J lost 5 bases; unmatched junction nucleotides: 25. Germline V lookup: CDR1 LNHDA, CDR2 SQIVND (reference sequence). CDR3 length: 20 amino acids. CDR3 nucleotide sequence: TGTGCCAGTACCCCCGGGACAGGGGTTGCCCAAAGTAAAGGAGAATATGGCTACACCTTC. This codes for CASTPGTGVAQSKGEYGYTF.

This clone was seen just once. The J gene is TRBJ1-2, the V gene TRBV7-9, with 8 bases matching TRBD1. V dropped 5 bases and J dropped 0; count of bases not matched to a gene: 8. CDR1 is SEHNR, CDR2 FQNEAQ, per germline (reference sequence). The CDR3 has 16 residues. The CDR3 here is CASSPSGQGANYGYTF. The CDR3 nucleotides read TGTGCCAGCAGCCCGTCTGGACAGGGAGCTAACTATGGCTACACCTTC.

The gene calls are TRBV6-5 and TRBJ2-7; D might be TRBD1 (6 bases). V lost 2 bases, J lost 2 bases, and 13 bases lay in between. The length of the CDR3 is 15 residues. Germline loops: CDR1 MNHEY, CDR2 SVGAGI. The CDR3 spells CASSYEPGEAYEQYF. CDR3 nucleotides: TGTGCCAGCAGTTACGAGCCAGGGGAAGCCTACGAGCAGTACTTC.

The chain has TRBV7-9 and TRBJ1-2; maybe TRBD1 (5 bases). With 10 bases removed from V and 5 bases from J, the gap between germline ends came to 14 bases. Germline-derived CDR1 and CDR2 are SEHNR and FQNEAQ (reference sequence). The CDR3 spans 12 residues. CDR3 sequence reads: CAIRVGDYGYTF. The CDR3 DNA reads TGTGCCATCAGGGTAGGGGATTATGGCTACACCTTC.

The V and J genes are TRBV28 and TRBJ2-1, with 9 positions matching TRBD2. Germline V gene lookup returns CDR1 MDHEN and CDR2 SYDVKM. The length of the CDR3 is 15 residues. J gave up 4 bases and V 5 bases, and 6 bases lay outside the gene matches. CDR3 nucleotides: TGTGCCAGCAGTACCGGGACTAGCAAATACAATGAGCAGTTCTTC. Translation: CASSTGTSKYNEQFF.

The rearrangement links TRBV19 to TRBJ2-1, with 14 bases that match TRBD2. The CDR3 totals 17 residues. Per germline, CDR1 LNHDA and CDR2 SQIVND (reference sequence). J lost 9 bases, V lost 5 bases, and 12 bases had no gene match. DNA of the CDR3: TGTGCCAGTAGTGCCATCCGGACTAGCGGGAGGAATGGTGAGCAGTTCTTC. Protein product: CASSAIRTSGRNGEQFF.

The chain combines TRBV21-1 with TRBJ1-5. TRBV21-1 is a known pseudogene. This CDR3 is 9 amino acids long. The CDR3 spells CASTWPQHF. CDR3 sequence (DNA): TGTGCCAGCACGTGGCCCCAGCATTTT.